What follows are 2 T cell receptor beta chains derived from one specimen sequenced in a study of follicular helper T cells after annual influenza vaccination. Measured with immunoSEQ multiplex PCR; TCRdb has only the in-frame clones, and not every one. This sample has 10,000 to 15,000 clones, with around 80% found just once. As for time point: 2014-2015 season, pre-vaccination. The sample consisted of CXCR5- memory CD4+ T cells sorted from blood, taken on the day of influenza vaccination. The receptors originated from an adult who received the influenza vaccine.

CDR3 residues: CASSPGYLTYEQYF. As DNA, the CDR3 is TGTGCCAGCAGCCCAGGGTACCTAACCTACGAGCAGTACTTC. This sequence joins TRBV7-2 and TRBJ2-7, with D possibly TRBD1 on 5 matching bases. This CDR3 spans 14 amino acids. In germline, CDR1 is SGHTA, CDR2 FQGNSA. Trimming cost V 5 bases and J 2 bases, with 13 bases left between them.

The chain has TRBV11-3 and TRBJ2-7; D not certain. CDR1 is SGHNT and CDR2 is YENEEA in the germline V gene. V was clipped by 1 base and J by 3 bases, with 10 bases between them. This CDR3 has 14 amino acids. CDR3 amino acids: CASSLGAQIYEQYF. CDR3 DNA sequence: TGTGCCAGCAGCTTAGGGGCCCAGATCTACGAGCAGTACTTC.